These 30 T cell receptor beta chains originate from one sample sequenced in a study of T cells in Graves' hyperthyroidism and ophthalmopathy. The source material, RNA transcripts, was used to amplify TCR beta CDR3 regions. An initial round of RT-PCR targeting the TCR CDR3 relied on the HTBI primer set. TCRdb independently ran MiXCR on the multiplex PCR reads; one entry per CDR3 protein. The sample lists under 350,000 distinct CDR3 sequences, about an eighth occurring once. The sample was blood. Every receptor here comes from a woman in her thirties or forties with Graves' hyperthyroidism.

The rearrangement joins TRBV7-9 to TRBJ2-3; D unclear. Germline V CDR1 and CDR2: SEHNR, FQNEAQ (reference sequence). CDR3 length: 13 amino acids. The V end was cut by 10 bases, the J end by 6 bases, with 17 bases between. CDR3 nucleotides: TGTGCCACCACCCCGAATAGTCTCGATACGCAGTATTTT. This translates into CATTPNSLDTQYF.

This clonotype was recorded many times. The chain has TRBV14 and TRBJ2-2, with 11 bases that match TRBD2. Germline values: CDR1 SGHDN, CDR2 FVKESK. With V trimmed by 8 bases and J by 5 bases, 16 bases remained unmatched. The CDR3 loop spans 18 amino acids. CDR3 nucleotides: TGTGCCAGCGGAACACTAGCGGGAGTAAAGCCTTCGACCGGGGAGCTGTTTTTT. It codes for CASGTLAGVKPSTGELFF.

This clonotype was picked up many times. This chain connects TRBV20-1 to TRBJ2-1, with 9 bases lining up with TRBD2. CDR1 and CDR2 from the germline V gene are DFQATT and SNEGSKA (reference sequence). The CDR3 is made up of 15 amino acids. J gave up 7 bases and V 2 bases, and 9 bases lay outside the gene matches. In DNA form, the CDR3 reads TGCAGTGCTAGATTAGCGGGAGTGTTGGGGAATGAGCAGTTCTTC. Encoded protein: CSARLAGVLGNEQFF.

This clonotype has ten or more counts. The rearrangement joins TRBV19 to TRBJ2-7; D may be TRBD1 (6 bases). This CDR3 region has 14 residues. Germline CDR1 LNHDA, CDR2 SQIVND (reference sequence). V lost 6 bases and J 6 bases, leaving 18 bases between the germline ends. As DNA, the CDR3 is TGTGCCAGTAGCTTAGTTCACAGGGCCTCCGAGCAGTACTTC. It specifies CASSLVHRASEQYF.

This chain joins TRBV24-1 and TRBJ2-2; 10 nucleotides agree with TRBD2. The CDR3 is made up of 17 amino acids. The germline gives CDR1 KGHDR, CDR2 SFDVKD. Germline trimming cut 4 bases from V and 0 bases from J; bases unmatched to any gene: 4. CDR3 loop: CATSDPGLATNTGELFF. As DNA, the CDR3 is TGTGCCACCAGTGACCCGGGACTAGCGACGAACACCGGGGAGCTGTTTTTT.

This clonotype was counted many times. The chain carries TRBV27 and TRBJ2-1; the match to TRBD2 covers 7 bases. Germline V gives CDR1 MNHEY, CDR2 SMNVEV (reference sequence). Trimming removed 10 bases from V and 3 bases from J; junction bases left unmatched: 6. The CDR3 runs to 13 residues. The CDR3 nucleotides read TGTGCCACCAGAACTAGCGTCTACAATGAGCAGTTCTTC. This sequence encodes CATRTSVYNEQFF.

This rearrangement joins TRBV20-1 to TRBJ2-1; no reliable D call. The CDR3 consists of 15 residues. Germline V CDR1 and CDR2: DFQATT, SNEGSKA (reference sequence). Trimming cost V 4 bases and J 5 bases, with 18 bases left between them. CDR3 sequence: CSAISPSRLNNEQFF. The CDR3 DNA is TGCAGTGCTATTTCCCCCTCCCGCCTAAACAATGAGCAGTTCTTC.

This clonotype was detected only a few times. V usage is TRBV11-1 and J usage is TRBJ1-6; D remains unclear. V shed 4 bases and J shed 0 bases, with 16 bases lying between them. This CDR3 comprises 18 residues. Germline CDR1 reads SGHAT; CDR2 reads FQDESV (reference sequence). The CDR3 loop is CASSSLPGWSSYNSPLHF. In nucleotides, the CDR3 is TGTGCCAGCAGCTCACTCCCAGGTTGGAGCTCCTATAATTCACCCCTCCACTTT.

The table lists this clonotype with many counts. The V call is TRBV7-2, the J call TRBJ2-7; 11 bases map to TRBD2. Unmatched junction bases numbered 7, after V lost 6 bases and J lost 6 bases. This CDR3 has 14 residues. Per the germline V gene, CDR1 is SGHTA and CDR2 is FQGNSA. CDR3 bases: TGTGCCAGCAGTCGGACTAGCGGGTCTGTCGAGCAGTACTTC. Translating gives CASSRTSGSVEQYF.

The table lists this clonotype with many counts. This sequence joins TRBV6-1 and TRBJ2-1, with unresolved D. CDR1 and CDR2 (germline): MNHNS, SASEGT. V was cut by 0 bases and J by 6 bases, with 12 bases left in between. The CDR3 is 15 residues long. CDR3 residues: CASSEASTSFNEQFF. DNA for the CDR3: TGTGCCAGCAGTGAAGCATCTACCAGCTTCAATGAGCAGTTCTTC.

This clonotype turned up a few times. The V gene is TRBV14, the J gene TRBJ2-5, with 8 bases lining up with TRBD2. The CDR3 loop spans 17 amino acids. Germline loops: CDR1 SGHDN, CDR2 FVKESK. V lost 1 base and J lost 4; bases outside the gene matches: 11. CDR3 loop: CASSQGRGSGIGETQYF. CDR3 sequence (DNA): TGTGCCAGCAGCCAAGGCCGGGGTAGCGGGATCGGAGAGACCCAGTACTTC. The complete variable domain, with remaining parts taken from reference TRBV14 and TRBJ2-5, reads EAGVTQFPSHSVIEKGQTVTLRCDPISGHDNLYWYRRVMGKEIKFLLHFVKESKQDESGMPNNRFLAERTGGTYSTLKVQPAELEDSGVYFCASSQGRGSGIGETQYFGPGTRLLVL.

This clonotype was observed at least ten times. The V and J genes are TRBV5-1 and TRBJ2-7, with TRBD2 as a possible D gene (5 bases). This CDR3 has 14 amino acids. Germline V CDR1 and CDR2: SGHRS, YFSETQ. The V and J ends lost 0 bases and 2 bases respectively, with 9 bases between them. As DNA, the CDR3 is TGCGCCAGCAGCTTGGCCGGGAATACCTACGAGCAGTACTTC. Translation gives CASSLAGNTYEQYF.

This clonotype was seen a few times. The CDR3 is CSVPRGETQYF. CDR3 nucleotide sequence: TGCAGCGTCCCCCGGGGTGAGACCCAGTACTTC. The V call is TRBV29-1, the J call TRBJ2-5; D may be TRBD2 (5 bases). In germline, CDR1 is SQVTM, CDR2 ANQGSEA. There are 11 residues in the CDR3. The germline V and J ends were trimmed by 6 bases and 5 bases, with 10 bases remaining between them.

This clonotype has ten or more counts. The chain couples TRBV28 to TRBJ1-1, with 9 bases aligning to TRBD1. Per germline, CDR1 MDHEN and CDR2 SYDVKM. The CDR3 covers 16 residues. V lost 6 bases and J lost 6; bases outside the gene matches: 14. DNA for the CDR3: TGTGCCAGCAGCCAATTACCGGGACAGGGCGGCGCTGAAGCTTTCTTT. It codes for CASSQLPGQGGAEAFF.

This clonotype was seen many times. The chain couples TRBV19 to TRBJ2-2, with unresolved D. Germline V gene lookup returns CDR1 LNHDA and CDR2 SQIVND (reference sequence). The CDR3 is 14 residues long. Trimming took 0 bases from V and 0 from J, leaving 2 bases between them. CDR3: CASSIDANTGELFF. The CDR3 nucleotides are TGTGCCAGTAGTATAGACGCGAACACCGGGGAGCTGTTTTTT.

The V gene is TRBV19, the J gene TRBJ2-2; 8 bases fit TRBD2. The CDR3 contains 14 residues. Per the germline V gene, CDR1 is LNHDA and CDR2 is SQIVND (reference sequence). Trimming removed 7 bases from V and 6 bases from J; junction bases left unmatched: 7. The CDR3 bases are TGTGCCAGTATTCCGCGGGAGGTTGCCGGGGAGCTGTTTTTT. Amino acid sequence: CASIPREVAGELFF. The full variable domain, in which reference TRBV19 and TRBJ2-2 provide the parts outside the CDR3, is DGGITQSPKYLFRKEGQNVTLSCEQNLNHDAMYWYRQDPGQGLRLIYYSQIVNDFQKGDIAEGYSVSREKKESFPLTVTSAQKNPTAFYLCASIPREVAGELFFGEGSRLTVL.

The chain has TRBV4-1 and TRBJ2-5; weak D call: TRBD2 (5 bases). V shed 1 base and J shed 0 bases, with 21 bases lying between them. Germline lookup yields CDR1 MGHRA and CDR2 YSYEKL. CDR3 length equals 19 residues. The CDR3: CASSQVPLRSGTYQETQYF. CDR3 DNA sequence: TGCGCCAGCAGCCAAGTACCCCTCCGGAGCGGAACGTACCAAGAGACCCAGTACTTC.

This clonotype was seen many times. This chain connects TRBV7-6 to TRBJ2-3; unclear D gene. Germline assignment: CDR1 SGHVS and CDR2 FNYEAQ. V was shortened by 0 bases and J by 6 bases, with 7 bases between the two germline ends. This CDR3 spans 13 amino acids. The CDR3 region is CASSLAARDTQYF. As DNA, the CDR3 is TGTGCCAGCAGCTTAGCGGCGAGGGATACGCAGTATTTT.

J is TRBJ2-2 and V is TRBV12-5; D not resolved. The CDR3 totals 13 residues. Germline V CDR1 and CDR2: LGHNT, FRNRAP. Between the trimmed V and J ends, which lost 0 bases and 5 bases, there was a span of 4 bases. DNA for the CDR3: TGTGCTAGTGGTTTGGTACGGACCGGGGAGCTGTTTTTT. Amino acids: CASGLVRTGELFF.

This clonotype was observed many times. The rearrangement links TRBV20-1 to TRBJ2-5; D tentatively reads TRBD1 or TRBD2 (5 bases each). Deletions cut 3 bases from V and 5 bases from J, with 13 bases between. The germline V gene has CDR1 DFQATT and CDR2 SNEGSKA (reference sequence). CDR3 size: 13 residues. The CDR3: CSARGDGEETQYF. In DNA, the CDR3 is TGCAGTGCTAGGGGGGACGGGGAGGAGACCCAGTACTTC.

This clonotype occurred many times. The chain recombines TRBV30 with TRBJ2-1; D is perhaps TRBD1 (6 bases). V lost 8 bases, J lost 4 bases, and 9 bases lay in between. Germline V CDR1 and CDR2: GTSNPN, SVGIG (reference sequence). The CDR3 length is 11 residues. Here the CDR3 reads CARDTYNEQFF. In DNA, the CDR3 is TGTGCCCGGGACACTTACAATGAGCAGTTCTTC.

This clonotype was seen at least ten times. The chain employs TRBV10-3 and TRBJ1-3, with 8 bases matching TRBD1. The V gene end was trimmed by 6 bases and the J gene end by 0 bases; junction bases not matched to a gene: 1. Germline V gives CDR1 ENHRY, CDR2 SYGVKD. This CDR3 has 14 amino acids. CDR3 residues: CAISGTGSGNTIYF. CDR3 in DNA: TGTGCCATCAGCGGGACAGGCTCTGGAAACACCATATATTTT.

In this sample, this clonotype turned up many times. The chain combines TRBV5-6 with TRBJ1-4; D is ambiguous. CDR1 SGHDT and CDR2 YYEEEE come from the germline V gene. The CDR3 sequence is 16 residues long. V was trimmed by 2 bases and J by 7 bases, leaving 18 bases between them. CDR3 in DNA: TGTGCCAGCAGCTTAATGGAGACTGAAGGGCGTGAAAAACTGTTTTTT. Translated, it gives CASSLMETEGREKLFF.

This clonotype occurred many times. The chain employs TRBV5-1 and TRBJ1-4; no clear D gene. V dropped 4 bases and J dropped 3 bases, with 13 bases sitting between them. The germline CDR1 and CDR2 sequences are SGHRS and YFSETQ. This CDR3 has 15 amino acids. In DNA, the CDR3 is TGCGCCAGCAGCCTAAGTCAGACCGCTAATGAAAAACTGTTTTTT. Its protein is CASSLSQTANEKLFF.

This clonotype was detected ten times or more. This chain joins TRBV7-8 and TRBJ2-1; D is perhaps TRBD2 (6 bases). Germline V gene data show CDR1 as SGHVS and CDR2 as FQNEAQ. V lost 2 bases to trimming and J lost 3 bases, with 20 bases between them. The CDR3 extends over 18 amino acids. The CDR3, as DNA: TGTGCCAGCAGCTTACCTGCCGTGGGGACTTCGGACTACAATGAGCAGTTCTTC. Translated: CASSLPAVGTSDYNEQFF.

At least ten counts were recorded for this clonotype. The chain recombines TRBV6-1 with TRBJ2-3; the D gene is possibly TRBD1 (5 bases). Germline CDR1 reads MNHNS; CDR2 reads SASEGT. The CDR3 totals 12 residues. Trimming removed 8 bases at V and 2 bases at J, with 8 bases between. DNA for the CDR3: TGTGCCAGCTCACAGGACACAGATACGCAGTATTTT. It codes for CASSQDTDTQYF.

The V call is TRBV20-1, the J call TRBJ2-1, with TRBD2 matching over 7 bases. V shed 4 bases, J shed 7 bases, and the junction held 10 bases outside the gene matches. The CDR3 is 14 amino acids. Germline V lookup: CDR1 DFQATT, CDR2 SNEGSKA (reference sequence). CDR3 sequence (DNA): TGCAGTGCTAAGGGCTCCAGCGGGATGAATGAGCAGTTCTTC. Protein sequence: CSAKGSSGMNEQFF.

Ten or more counts support this clonotype. The chain has TRBV5-8 and TRBJ2-1; TRBD2 aligns across 11 bases. The V gene end was trimmed by 0 bases and the J gene end by 8 bases; junction bases not matched to a gene: 4. Germline V gene sequence: CDR1 SGHTS, CDR2 YDEGEE. CDR3 length equals 15 residues. Written as DNA, the CDR3 is TGTGCCAGCAGCTTGGCCCTAGCGGGAGGCCATGAGCAGTTCTTC. Protein sequence: CASSLALAGGHEQFF. Full variable domain (missing parts from reference TRBV5-8 and TRBJ2-1): EAGVTQSPTHLIKTRGQQATLRCSPISGHTSVYWYQQALGLGLQFLLWYDEGEERNRGNFPPRFSGRQFPNYSSELNVNALELEDSALYLCASSLALAGGHEQFFGPGTRLTVL.

Ten or more counts support this clonotype. The chain employs TRBV20-1 and TRBJ1-2, with D possibly being TRBD1 (6 bases). CDR3 length: 13 residues. The V end lost 3 bases, the J end lost 7 bases, and 15 bases lay between the germline ends. Germline V gene data show CDR1 as DFQATT and CDR2 as SNEGSKA (reference sequence). This chain's CDR3 is CSASVGGQGGYTF. The CDR3 nucleotides read TGCAGTGCTAGCGTCGGGGGGCAGGGTGGCTACACCTTC.

This clonotype was picked up many times. The J gene is TRBJ2-7, the V gene TRBV11-3, with D possibly being TRBD2 (6 bases). Trimming pared 4 bases from V and 3 bases from J, leaving 16 bases between. The CDR3 is 15 amino acids. Germline CDR1 and CDR2: SGHNT and YENEEA. The CDR3 loop is CASSYSVGRSYEQYF. CDR3 in DNA: TGTGCCAGCAGCTATTCGGTAGGGAGGAGCTACGAGCAGTACTTC. Drawing the rest from reference TRBV11-3 and TRBJ2-7, the complete variable domain is EAGVVQSPRYKIIEKKQPVAFWCNPISGHNTLYWYLQNLGQGPELLIRYENEEAVDDSQLPKDRFSAERLKGVDSTLKIQPAELGDSAVYLCASSYSVGRSYEQYFGPGTRLTVT.